This TCR beta chain is from a study of shared clonotypes between healthy human individuals. Study-level findings and limits: With few donors, the genetic and exposure-history diversity represented was limited.

Genomic DNA came from 90 million or so PBMCs in unsorted samples. Per the original methods: ImmunoSEQ gave junction-only sequences without quality scores, so filtering differed. Measured with immunoSEQ multiplex PCR; TCRdb has only the in-frame clones, and not every one. That table is the source of V, J and clone size, and D and trimming were worked out from the DNA. This table has more than 400,000 clones, around 73% appearing once. This clone was counted once. Its specificity is not known. This CDR3 has 16 residues. V was cut by 0 bases and J by 7 bases, with 18 bases left in between. CDR1 SGHTA and CDR2 FQGNSA come from the germline V gene.

Material: PBMCs. This receptor was obtained from a woman aged 40 to 49 in good health. Some clones in this sample may be carry-over from other donors' samples. V is TRBV7-2 and J is TRBJ1-2, with D maybe TRBD1 (6 bases). CDR3 sequence: CASSLAWNRAVGGYTF. The CDR3 DNA sequence: TGTGCCAGCAGCTTAGCCTGGAACAGGGCAGTCGGTGGCTACACCTTC.